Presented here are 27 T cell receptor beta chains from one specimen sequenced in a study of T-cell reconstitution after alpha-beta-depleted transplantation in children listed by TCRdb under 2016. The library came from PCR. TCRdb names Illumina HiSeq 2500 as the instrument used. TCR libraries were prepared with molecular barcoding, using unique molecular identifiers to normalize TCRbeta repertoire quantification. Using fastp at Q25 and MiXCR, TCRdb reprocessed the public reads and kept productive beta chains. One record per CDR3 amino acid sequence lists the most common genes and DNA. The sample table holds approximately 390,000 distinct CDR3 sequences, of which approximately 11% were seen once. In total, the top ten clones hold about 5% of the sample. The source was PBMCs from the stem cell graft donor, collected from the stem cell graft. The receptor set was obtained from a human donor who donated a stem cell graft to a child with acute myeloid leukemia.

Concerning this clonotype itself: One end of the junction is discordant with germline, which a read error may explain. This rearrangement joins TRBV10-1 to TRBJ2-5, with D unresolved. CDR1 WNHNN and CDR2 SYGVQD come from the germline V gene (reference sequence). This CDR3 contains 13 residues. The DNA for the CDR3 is TGCGCCAGCAGTGACCCGGCCGGTAGTCGGCTACACTTC. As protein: CASSDPAGSRLHF.

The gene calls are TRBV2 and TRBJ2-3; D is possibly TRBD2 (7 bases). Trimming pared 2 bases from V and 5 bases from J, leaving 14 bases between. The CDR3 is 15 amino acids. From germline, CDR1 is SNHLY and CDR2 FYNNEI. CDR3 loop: CASSEYRGAIDTQYF. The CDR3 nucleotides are TGTGCCAGCAGTGAATACCGGGGGGCGATAGATACGCAGTATTTT.

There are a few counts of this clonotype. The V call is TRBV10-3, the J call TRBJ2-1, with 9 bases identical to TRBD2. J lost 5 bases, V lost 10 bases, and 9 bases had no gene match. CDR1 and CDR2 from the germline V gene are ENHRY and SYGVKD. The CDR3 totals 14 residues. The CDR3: CASLAGSSNNEQFF. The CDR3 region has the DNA TGTGCCAGTCTAGCGGGGAGTTCCAACAATGAGCAGTTCTTC.

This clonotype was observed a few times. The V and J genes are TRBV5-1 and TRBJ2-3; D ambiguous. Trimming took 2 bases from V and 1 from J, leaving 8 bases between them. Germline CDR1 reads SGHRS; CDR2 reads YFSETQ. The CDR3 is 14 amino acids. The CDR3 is CASSFESRTDTQYF. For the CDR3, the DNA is TGCGCCAGCAGCTTTGAGTCACGCACAGATACGCAGTATTTT.

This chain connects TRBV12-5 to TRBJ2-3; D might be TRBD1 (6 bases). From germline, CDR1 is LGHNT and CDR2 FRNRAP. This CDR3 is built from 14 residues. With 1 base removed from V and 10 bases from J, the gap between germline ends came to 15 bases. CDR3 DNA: TGTGCTAGTGGTTTGGCTGGGGGCGAGTCGGCGCAGTATTTT. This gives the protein CASGLAGGESAQYF.

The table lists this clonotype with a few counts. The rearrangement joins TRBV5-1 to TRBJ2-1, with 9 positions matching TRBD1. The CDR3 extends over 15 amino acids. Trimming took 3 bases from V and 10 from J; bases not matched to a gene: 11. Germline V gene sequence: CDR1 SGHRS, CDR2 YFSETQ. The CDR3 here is CASSSPGTGPPEQFF. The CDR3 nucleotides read TGCGCCAGCAGCTCTCCCGGGACAGGGCCCCCCGAGCAGTTCTTC.

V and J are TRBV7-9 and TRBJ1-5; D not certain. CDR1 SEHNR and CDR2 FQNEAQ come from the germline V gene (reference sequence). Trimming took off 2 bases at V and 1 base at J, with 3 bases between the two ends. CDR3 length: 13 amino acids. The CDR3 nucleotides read TGTGCCAGCAGCTTAACAAGCAATCAGCCCCAGCATTTT. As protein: CASSLTSNQPQHF.

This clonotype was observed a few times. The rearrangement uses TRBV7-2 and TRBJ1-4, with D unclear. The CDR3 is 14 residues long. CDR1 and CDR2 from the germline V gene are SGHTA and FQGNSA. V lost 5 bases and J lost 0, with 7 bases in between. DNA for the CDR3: TGTGCCAGCAGCAGAGTATCAACTAATGAAAAACTGTTTTTT. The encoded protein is CASSRVSTNEKLFF.

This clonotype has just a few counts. CDR3 in amino acids: CASSSASGGTEQYF. The CDR3, as DNA: TGTGCCAGCAGCTCGGCATCTGGAGGAACCGAGCAGTACTTC. The chain has TRBV7-9 and TRBJ2-7; D may be TRBD2 (5 bases). Germline-derived CDR1 and CDR2 are SEHNR and FQNEAQ (reference sequence). The CDR3 spans 14 residues. V was clipped by 4 bases and J by 6 bases, with 16 bases between them.

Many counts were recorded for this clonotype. Here the CDR3 DNA reads TGTGCCAGCAAAATTAATCCTGTCAATGAGCAGTTCTTC. It codes for CASKINPVNEQFF. V usage is TRBV12-3 or TRBV12-4 and J usage is TRBJ2-1; no clear D gene. This CDR3 is 13 amino acids long. V shed 7 bases and J shed 6 bases, with 13 bases lying between them.

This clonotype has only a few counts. The chain's CDR3 is CASSLLGPNTEAFF. In DNA, the CDR3 is TGTGCCAGCAGTTTATTGGGTCCGAACACTGAAGCTTTCTTT. The rearrangement uses TRBV27 and TRBJ1-1; unclear D gene. CDR1 and CDR2 from the germline V gene are MNHEY and SMNVEV (reference sequence). CDR3 length: 14 residues. V lost 1 base to trimming and J lost 1 base, with 7 bases between them.

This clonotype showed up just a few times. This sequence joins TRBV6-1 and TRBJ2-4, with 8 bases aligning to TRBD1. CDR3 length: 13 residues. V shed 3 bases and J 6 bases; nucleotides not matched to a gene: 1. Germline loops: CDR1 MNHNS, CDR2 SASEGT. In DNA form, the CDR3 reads TGTGCCAGCAGTGAGACAGGGGTAAACATTCAGTACTTC. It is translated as CASSETGVNIQYF.

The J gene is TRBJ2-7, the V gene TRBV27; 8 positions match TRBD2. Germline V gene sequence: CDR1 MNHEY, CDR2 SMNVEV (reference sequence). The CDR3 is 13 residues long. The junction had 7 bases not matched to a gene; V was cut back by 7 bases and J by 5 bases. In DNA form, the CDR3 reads TGTGCCAGCAAGGCAGCGGGAGTTAACGAGCAGTACTTC. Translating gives CASKAAGVNEQYF.

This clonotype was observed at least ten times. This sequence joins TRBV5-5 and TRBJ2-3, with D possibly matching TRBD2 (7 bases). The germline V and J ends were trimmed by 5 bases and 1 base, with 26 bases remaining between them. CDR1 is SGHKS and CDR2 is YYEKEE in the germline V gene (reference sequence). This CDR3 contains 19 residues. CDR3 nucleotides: TGTGCCAGCAGGGGAGGGACACTACTTCTGGGACGCCGCACAGATACGCAGTATTTT. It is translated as CASRGGTLLLGRRTDTQYF.

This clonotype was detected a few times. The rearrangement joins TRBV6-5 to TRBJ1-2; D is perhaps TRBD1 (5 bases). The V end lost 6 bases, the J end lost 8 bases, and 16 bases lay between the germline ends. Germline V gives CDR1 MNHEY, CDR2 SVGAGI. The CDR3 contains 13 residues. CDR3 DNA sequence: TGTGCCAGCAGCCTACAGGCCTCGACAGGCTACACCTTC. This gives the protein CASSLQASTGYTF.

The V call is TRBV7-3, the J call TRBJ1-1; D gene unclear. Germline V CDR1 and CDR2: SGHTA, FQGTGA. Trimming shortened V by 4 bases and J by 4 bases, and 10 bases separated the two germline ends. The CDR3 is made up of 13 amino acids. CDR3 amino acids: CASSWGYGTEAFF. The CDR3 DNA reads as TGTGCCAGCAGCTGGGGATATGGCACTGAAGCTTTCTTT.

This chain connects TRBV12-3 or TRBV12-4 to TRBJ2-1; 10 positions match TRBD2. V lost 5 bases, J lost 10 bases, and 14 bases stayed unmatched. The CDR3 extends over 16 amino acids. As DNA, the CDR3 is TGTGCCAGCAGTCCCATGTCCAGCGGGAGGGGACAGGAGCAGTTCTTC. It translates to CASSPMSSGRGQEQFF.

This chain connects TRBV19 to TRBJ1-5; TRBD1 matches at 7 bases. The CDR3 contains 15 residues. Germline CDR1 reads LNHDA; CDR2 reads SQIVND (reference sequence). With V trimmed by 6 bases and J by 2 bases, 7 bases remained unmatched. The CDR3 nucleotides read TGTGCCAGTAGACCCAGGACAGGCGGCAATCAGCCCCAGCATTTT. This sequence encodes CASRPRTGGNQPQHF.

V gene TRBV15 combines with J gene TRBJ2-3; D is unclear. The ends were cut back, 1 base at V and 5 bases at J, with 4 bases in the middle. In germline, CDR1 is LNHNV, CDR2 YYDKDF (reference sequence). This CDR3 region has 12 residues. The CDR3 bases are TGTGCCACCAGCAGAGCGGTAGATACGCAGTATTTT. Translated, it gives CATSRAVDTQYF.

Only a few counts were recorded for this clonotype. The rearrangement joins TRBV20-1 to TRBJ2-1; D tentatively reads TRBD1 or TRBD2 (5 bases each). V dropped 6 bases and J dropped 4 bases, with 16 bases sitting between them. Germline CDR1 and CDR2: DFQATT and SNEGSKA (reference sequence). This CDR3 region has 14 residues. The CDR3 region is CSACDRGSYNEQFF. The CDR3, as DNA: TGCAGTGCGTGTGACCGGGGCAGTTACAATGAGCAGTTCTTC.

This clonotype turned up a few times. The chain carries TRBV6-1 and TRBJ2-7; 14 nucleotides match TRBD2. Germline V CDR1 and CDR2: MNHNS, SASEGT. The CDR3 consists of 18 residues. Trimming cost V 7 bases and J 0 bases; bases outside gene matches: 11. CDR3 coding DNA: TGTGCCAGCACCGACGGGGGACTAGCGGGAGAGGGCTCCTACGAGCAGTACTTC. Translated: CASTDGGLAGEGSYEQYF.

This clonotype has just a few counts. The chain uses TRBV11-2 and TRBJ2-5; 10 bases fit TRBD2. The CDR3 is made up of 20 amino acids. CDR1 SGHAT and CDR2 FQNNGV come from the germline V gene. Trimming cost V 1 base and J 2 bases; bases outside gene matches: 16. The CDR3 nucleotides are TGTGCCAGCAGCTTAGGGGGTACTAGCGGGGCGTGGTTACAACAAGAGACCCAGTACTTC. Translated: CASSLGGTSGAWLQQETQYF.

CDR3 nucleotides: TGTGCCAGCAGCTTTCGAACGGTCGGTTCACCCCTCCACTTT. It translates to CASSFRTVGSPLHF. The chain couples TRBV5-6 to TRBJ1-6, with D unclear. CDR1 SGHDT and CDR2 YYEEEE come from the germline V gene. The length of the CDR3 is 14 residues. V lost 2 bases to trimming and J lost 9 bases, with 12 bases between them. The variable domain in full, completed from reference TRBV5-6 and TRBJ1-6, reads DAGVTQSPTHLIKTRGQQVTLRCSPKSGHDTVSWYQQALGQGPQFIFQYYEEEERQRGNFPDRFSGHQFPNYSSELNVNALLLGDSALYLCASSFRTVGSPLHFGNGTRLTVT.

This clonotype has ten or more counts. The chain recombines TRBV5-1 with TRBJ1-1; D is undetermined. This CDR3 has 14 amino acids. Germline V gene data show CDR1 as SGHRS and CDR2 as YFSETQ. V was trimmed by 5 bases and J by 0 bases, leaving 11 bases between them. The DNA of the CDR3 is TGCGCCAGCAGAATCAGTGACATGAACACTGAAGCTTTCTTT. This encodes CASRISDMNTEAFF.

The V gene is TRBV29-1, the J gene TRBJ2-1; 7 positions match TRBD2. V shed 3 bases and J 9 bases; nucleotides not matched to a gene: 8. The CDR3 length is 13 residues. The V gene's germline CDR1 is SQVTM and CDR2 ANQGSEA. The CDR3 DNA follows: TGCAGCGTTGACGGCGGGAGTATCTTTGAGCAGTTCTTC. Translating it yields CSVDGGSIFEQFF.

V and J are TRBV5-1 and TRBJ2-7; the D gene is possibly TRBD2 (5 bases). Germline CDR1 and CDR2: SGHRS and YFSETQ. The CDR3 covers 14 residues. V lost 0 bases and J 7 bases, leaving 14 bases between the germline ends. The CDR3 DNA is TGCGCCAGCAGCTTGGGCGCCGGGGTCGGAGAGCAGTACTTC. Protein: CASSLGAGVGEQYF.

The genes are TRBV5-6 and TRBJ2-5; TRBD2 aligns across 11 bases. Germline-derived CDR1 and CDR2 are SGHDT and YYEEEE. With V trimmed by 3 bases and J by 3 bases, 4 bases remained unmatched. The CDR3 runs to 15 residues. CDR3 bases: TGTGCCAGCAGCTCCTTGGGACTAGCGGAAGAGACCCAGTACTTC. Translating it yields CASSSLGLAEETQYF.